These 18 T cell receptor beta chains were all obtained from the same sample, sequenced in a study of blood T cells in healthy people across ages. Together with a sample-barcoded 5' primer, a J-beta primer mix was included in a second PCR lasting roughly 6 to 12 cycles. MiXCR was run by TCRdb on the 5' RACE reads, yielding one entry per CDR3 protein. This sample carries almost 800,000 distinct CDR3 sequences, over 45% of them seen once, and the ten largest clones take roughly 22%. Input material: blood. These receptors were obtained from a man aged 25 to 40 in good health.

V and J are TRBV10-3 and TRBJ1-1; D gene unclear. V was pared by 9 bases and J by 0 bases, with 11 bases between. The CDR3 has 13 amino acids. Germline CDR1 and CDR2: ENHRY and SYGVKD. The CDR3 is CAINPSLNTEAFF. In DNA form, the CDR3 reads TGTGCCATTAATCCCTCCTTGAACACTGAAGCTTTCTTT.

The gene calls are TRBV11-3 and TRBJ2-1; 7 nucleotides match TRBD1. Germline V gene sequence: CDR1 SGHNT, CDR2 YENEEA. V gave up 6 bases and J gave up 4 bases; unmatched junction bases: 9. This CDR3 comprises 15 residues. CDR3 protein: CASSSDRDSYNEQFF. The DNA for the CDR3 is TGTGCCAGCAGTTCTGACCGGGACAGTTACAATGAGCAGTTCTTC.

This clonotype was observed a handful of times. The genes are TRBV29-1 and TRBJ2-7, with D possibly TRBD1 on 5 matching bases. CDR1 is SQVTM and CDR2 is ANQGSEA in the germline V gene. The CDR3 runs 12 residues. V was clipped by 4 bases and J by 3 bases, with 10 bases between them. CDR3 residues: CSVGGGDYEQYF. In DNA, the CDR3 is TGCAGCGTTGGGGGCGGTGACTACGAGCAGTACTTC.

In DNA form, the CDR3 reads TGTGCCAGCAGTCTTAGCGTCGGGCAGAATCGTTATGGCTACACCTTC. Amino acid sequence: CASSLSVGQNRYGYTF. This chain joins TRBV12-3 or TRBV12-4 and TRBJ1-2; no firm D call. V lost 5 bases to trimming and J lost 5 bases, with 21 bases between them. CDR3 length equals 16 residues.

The chain links TRBV2 to TRBJ2-1; TRBD2 is a possible D gene (5 bases). The CDR3 is 14 residues long. Germline CDR1 is SNHLY and CDR2 is FYNNEI. V lost 6 bases and J lost 0, with 9 bases in between. This CDR3 reads CASRGESSYNEQFF. The CDR3 nucleotides read TGTGCCAGCAGGGGAGAGAGCTCCTACAATGAGCAGTTCTTC.

This clonotype was counted a few times. V is TRBV5-1 and J is TRBJ2-7; a weak D match, TRBD2 (5 bases). Trimming pared 8 bases from V and 0 bases from J, leaving 12 bases between. The CDR3 runs to 13 residues. Germline CDR1 is SGHRS and CDR2 is YFSETQ. CDR3 residues: CASTTEGSYEQYF. CDR3 coding DNA: TGCGCCAGTACCACTGAGGGCTCCTACGAGCAGTACTTC.

The J gene is TRBJ2-5, the V gene TRBV7-2; no reliable D call. V shed 1 base and J shed 2 bases, with 8 bases lying between them. CDR1 and CDR2 (germline): SGHTA, FQGNSA. The CDR3 covers 14 residues. In DNA form, the CDR3 reads TGTGCCAGCAGCTTAGGTATTTCGCAAGAGACCCAGTACTTC. This gives the protein CASSLGISQETQYF. Full variable domain (rest looked up from reference TRBV7-2 and TRBJ2-5): GAGVSQSPSNKVTEKGKDVELRCDPISGHTALYWYRQSLGQGLEFLIYFQGNSAPDKSGLPSDRFSAERTGGSVSTLTIQRTQQEDSAVYLCASSLGISQETQYFGPGTRLLVL.

V and J are TRBV25-1 and TRBJ1-2; D ambiguous. V dropped 4 bases and J dropped 8 bases, with 14 bases sitting between them. CDR3 size: 13 residues. Germline CDR1 and CDR2: MGHDK and SYGVNS. The CDR3: CASSGGSPYGYTF. In DNA, the CDR3 is TGTGCCAGCAGTGGAGGGTCACCTTACGGCTACACCTTC.

The chain has TRBV7-2 and TRBJ2-3; TRBD2 matches 11 bases. There are 16 residues in the CDR3. CDR1 is SGHTA, CDR2 FQGNSA, per germline. V trimming: 3 bases; J trimming: 6 bases; junction bases outside the gene matches: 8. In nucleotides, the CDR3 is TGTGCCAGCAGCTTTGCTAGCGGGGGGTTCATTGATACGCAGTATTTT. Protein: CASSFASGGFIDTQYF.

CDR3 in DNA: TGTGCCAGCAGCTCAGGAGGAGGGCAGGGCTATCAGCCCCAGCATTTT. Translation gives CASSSGGGQGYQPQHF. This sequence joins TRBV7-2 and TRBJ1-5; TRBD1 might be the D (5 bases). Looked up from germline, CDR1 is SGHTA and CDR2 is FQGNSA. CDR3 length equals 16 residues. Trimming stripped 4 bases from V and 5 bases from J, with 18 bases between.

This chain links TRBV30 with TRBJ1-3, with a weak D call TRBD1 (5 bases). The V end was cut by 4 bases, the J end by 0 bases, with 19 bases between. Germline V CDR1 and CDR2: GTSNPN, SVGIG (reference sequence). The CDR3 is 17 amino acids. The CDR3 sequence is CAWMGGTSSYSGNTIYF. The CDR3 region has the DNA TGTGCCTGGATGGGTGGGACTTCTTCCTACTCTGGAAACACCATATATTTT.

The chain is built from TRBV12-3 or TRBV12-4 and TRBJ2-3; possibly TRBD1 or TRBD2 for D (6 bases each). With 3 bases removed from V and 3 bases from J, the gap between germline ends came to 13 bases. The CDR3 sequence is 15 residues long. CDR3: CASSFPGAGTDTQYF. As DNA, the CDR3 is TGTGCCAGCAGTTTTCCGGGGGCTGGTACAGATACGCAGTATTTT.

The chain is built from TRBV5-1 and TRBJ2-7, with D perhaps assigned TRBD1 or TRBD2 (6 bases each). The CDR3 is 19 residues long. The V gene's germline CDR1 is SGHRS and CDR2 YFSETQ. Deletions cut 4 bases from V and 3 bases from J, with 29 bases between. The CDR3 spells CASSRGNTGTRGAHYEQYF. The CDR3 DNA reads TGCGCCAGCAGCCGGGGAAATACAGGGACGCGGGGCGCTCACTACGAGCAGTACTTC.

Turning to this clonotype: Compared with germline, one end of the junction differs, possibly owing to a read error. V gene TRBV11-3 combines with J gene TRBJ2-7; no clear D. The CDR3 sequence is 13 residues long. Germline CDR1 reads SGHNT; CDR2 reads YENEEA. The CDR3 region has the DNA TGCGCCAGCAGCGAGAGACCCACCTACGAGCTGTACTTC. Residues: CASSERPTYELYF. The variable domain in full, with the rest retrieved from reference TRBV11-3 and TRBJ2-7, is EAGVVQSPRYKIIEKKQPVAFWCNPISGHNTLYWYLQNLGQGPELLIRYENEEAVDDSQLPKDRFSAERLKGVDSTLKIQPAELGDSAVYLCASSERPTYELYFGPGTRLTVT.

V is TRBV4-3 and J is TRBJ2-5, with D maybe TRBD2 (6 bases). This CDR3 is built from 15 residues. Trimming removed 2 bases at V and 11 bases at J, with 21 bases between. The germline V gene has CDR1 LGHNA and CDR2 YSLEER. Here the CDR3 reads CASSQPEGGSSEQYF. The CDR3 DNA is TGCGCCAGCAGCCAACCGGAGGGCGGTTCGAGTGAGCAGTACTTC.

V and J are TRBV20-1 and TRBJ2-3; D tentatively reads TRBD1 or TRBD2 (5 bases each). Germline V gene lookup returns CDR1 DFQATT and CDR2 SNEGSKA (reference sequence). The CDR3 loop spans 13 amino acids. V was clipped by 7 bases and J by 2 bases, with 13 bases between them. CDR3 nucleotides: TGCAGTGTCCCGGGACGGTACACAGATACGCAGTATTTT. Its protein is CSVPGRYTDTQYF.

This clonotype showed up just a few times. The genes are TRBV12-3 or TRBV12-4 and TRBJ2-3; D is undetermined. This CDR3 contains 13 residues. V lost 4 bases and J lost 6, with 11 bases in between. The CDR3 loop is CASSSHYPDTQYF. As DNA, the CDR3 is TGTGCCAGCAGTTCCCACTACCCGGATACGCAGTATTTT.

CDR3 sequence reads: CASNPGRVPGNEQYF. The CDR3 DNA is TGTGCCAGCAACCCAGGACGGGTTCCTGGTAATGAGCAGTACTTC. The chain combines TRBV6-5 with TRBJ2-7; D uncertain. V dropped 7 bases and J dropped 7 bases, with 23 bases sitting between them. Germline values: CDR1 MNHEY, CDR2 SVGAGI. The CDR3 has 15 amino acids.